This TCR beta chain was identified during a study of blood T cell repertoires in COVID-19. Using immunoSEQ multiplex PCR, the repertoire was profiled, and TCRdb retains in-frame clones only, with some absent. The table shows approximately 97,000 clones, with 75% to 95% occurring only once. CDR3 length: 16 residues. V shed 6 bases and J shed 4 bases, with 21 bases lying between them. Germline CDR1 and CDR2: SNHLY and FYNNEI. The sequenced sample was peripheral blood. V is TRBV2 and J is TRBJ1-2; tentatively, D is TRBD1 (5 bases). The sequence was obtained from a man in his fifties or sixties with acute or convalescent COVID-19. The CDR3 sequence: CASSATLSPGGYGYTF. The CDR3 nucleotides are TGTGCCAGCAGCGCCACGTTAAGTCCGGGGGGCTATGGCTACACCTTC.